This TCR beta chain was found in a study of tumor and adjacent non-tumor tissue in lung cancer (dated by TCRdb to between 2017 and 2018). Study-wide context: Of the cohort, some 12 patients had adenocarcinoma, 2 had squamous cell carcinoma and 1 had small cell lung cancer. The study compared bulk TCRbeta repertoires from lung tumor tissue and matched distant non-tumor lung tissue of some 15 lung cancer patients. In total, sequencing yielded fewer than 150 million productive TCRbeta reads, which works out to an average of around 4.2 million reads per sample. Ages among the 15 or so patients ranged from about 31 to 80 years, there were roughly 10 men and 5 women, and disease was at TNM stage I to III. Approximately 31 paired specimens, one tumor and one normal lung sample per patient, were profiled by TCRbeta CDR3 sequencing. Overall study outcomes, separate from this receptor: Because peripheral blood was not sequenced, blood TCRbeta repertoires in the lung cancer patients of the study were not examined. Only about 14 patients were in the cohort, and the authors stated that larger samples and more detailed clinical data are needed. TCR diversity was significantly higher in younger patients, and greater tumor TCR diversity was associated with shorter overall survival and shorter disease-free survival. Neither the sequencing platform nor unique molecular identifiers are named or mentioned anywhere in the methods. Tumor tissue showed significantly higher TCR diversity (inverse Simpson) than normal lung tissue, at around 460 vs 160 (P = 0.0075, Mann-Whitney U test). A significantly larger cumulative share of the repertoire was made up by the top 100 clones in normal lung than in tumor tissue.

Libraries were built with multiplex PCR. The listed sequencing device is Illumina HiSeq 2500. TCRbeta libraries were built by three rounds of nested PCR using primers (Table S4), following protocols modified from ARM-PCR. PCR products of 200-500 bp were gel-excised and purified with the QIAquick gel extraction kit before sequencing. The authors' pipeline ran thus. Reads were cleaned using Trimmomatic, were merged into complete CDR3 sequences using FLASH, and were assigned to V(D)J germline segments using MiTCR. Clonal diversity was calculated as the inverse Simpson's index using VDJtools. In-frame sequences without a premature stop codon were defined as productive reads. TCRdb reworked the public reads: Q25 trimming with fastp, MiXCR clone assembly, productive beta chains retained. Merged by CDR3 protein, the rows form single entries marked with the most common genes and DNA. TCRdb's processing, not the study's, gives the V and J calls here. A total of over 130,000 distinct CDR3 sequences appear in this sample, approximately 72% of them only once. The ten top clones hold 18% of the sample.

With regard to this clonotype: No cognate antigen has been identified for it. Qualities for individual bases were not recorded, and no much larger clone is one base off.

RNA was isolated from bulk unsorted tissue, and RNA quality was assessed with a NanoDrop ND-1000 and an Agilent 2100. The donors were newly diagnosed lung cancer patients admitted for thoracic surgery in China from August to November 2014 who had not received prior chemotherapy. The study excluded patients who had received radiotherapy or chemotherapy before or who had another cancer at the same time. Pieces of surgical tissue measuring 1-2 cm3 were kept in RNAlater solution and held at -80 degrees C until needed. The cysteine opens and the phenylalanine closes a CDR3 of 18 amino acids. Solely the CDR3 DNA is kept, with 54 bases framed from the first base. The germline V gene encodes CDR1 MNHEY and CDR2 SVGEGT. Deletion took 2 bases off V and 4 bases off J, with a span of 21 bases between the germline ends.

Sample: lung tumor tissue. The source of this sequence is a man aged 55 to 70 with small cell lung cancer. In this chain, TRBV6-2 or TRBV6-3 is recombined with TRBJ2-1; the D gene may be TRBD1 or TRBD2, since each aligns over 6 bases. The CDR3 protein sequence reads: CASSYPPGAASRYNEQFF. At the DNA level, the sequence is TGTGCCAGCAGTTACCCCCCGGGGGCGGCTAGCCGATACAATGAGCAGTTCTTC.